This TCR beta chain was captured in a study of cytomegalovirus exposure and HLA in healthy donors. 13 Jbeta primers and 60 Vbeta primers were used for the PCR. The data were produced by immunoSEQ multiplex PCR, yet TCRdb's version contains in-frame clones alone and is incomplete. The table includes about 120,000 clones, approximately 80% detected once. Input material: PBMCs. This sequence originates from a woman aged 18-35 years in good health and CMV-seronegative.

CDR3 loop: CASSTRRTEAFF. The CDR3, as DNA: TGTGCCAGTAGTACGAGGCGAACTGAAGCTTTCTTT. The chain uses TRBV19 and TRBJ1-1; D uncertain. There are 12 residues in the CDR3. The ends were cut back, 4 bases at V and 5 bases at J, with 8 bases in the middle. From germline, CDR1 is LNHDA and CDR2 SQIVND (reference sequence).